This is a list of T cell receptor beta chains from one sample in a study of CD8 T cells in ankylosing spondylitis. TCRdb reprocessed the 5' RACE reads via MiXCR and lists one record per CDR3 protein. The sample has approximately 520,000 distinct CDR3 sequences, roughly 5.3% seen once. Material for sequencing was blood, either unsorted or a sorted T cell fraction (not recorded which). All receptors come from a male donor with ankylosing spondylitis. CDR3s include the opening cysteine and the closing phenylalanine or tryptophan. Fields, in order: CDR3 DNA, CDR3 protein, V gene, J gene, clone size, D gene. The D gene is left open where the match is weak. Size values are once, few and many counts, or a class for expanded clones, and some rows have none.

CDR3nt: TGCAGTGCCTCTAAGACAGGGAAGGGCTACGAGCAGTACTTC; CDR3aa: CSASKTGKGYEQYF; v_gene: TRBV20-1; j_gene: TRBJ2-7; abundance: few; d_gene: TRBD1
CDR3nt: TGTGCCAGCAGCTTAATGACAGGGGACGAGCAGTACTTC; CDR3aa: CASSLMTGDEQYF; v_gene: TRBV7-2; j_gene: TRBJ2-7; abundance: many; d_gene: TRBD1
CDR3nt: TGTGCCAGCAGCTTATCCCCTCGGTTCAGCATGAACACTGAAGCTTTCTTT; CDR3aa: CASSLSPRFSMNTEAFF; v_gene: TRBV7-9; j_gene: TRBJ1-1; abundance: many; d_gene: -
CDR3nt: TGCGCCAGCAAGGGGAGCTCCTACAATGAGCAGTTCTTC; CDR3aa: CASKGSSYNEQFF; v_gene: TRBV5-1; j_gene: TRBJ2-1; abundance: -; d_gene: -
CDR3nt: TGTGCCACCAGCAGGGGATACGCTGAAGCTTTCTTT; CDR3aa: CATSRGYAEAFF; v_gene: TRBV15; j_gene: TRBJ1-1; abundance: many; d_gene: -
CDR3nt: TGTGCCAGCAGCCAAGAGTTGCTAGCGGCTTACAATGAGCAGTTCTTC; CDR3aa: CASSQELLAAYNEQFF; v_gene: TRBV3-1; j_gene: TRBJ2-1; abundance: many; d_gene: TRBD2
CDR3nt: TGCGCCAGCAGCCAAGAGTACAGCTTTTTCACTGAAGCTTTCTTT; CDR3aa: CASSQEYSFFTEAFF; v_gene: TRBV4-3; j_gene: TRBJ1-1; abundance: many; d_gene: -
CDR3nt: TGTGCCAGCAGCTTAAGGGTCGCCAGGGGAACCTATGGCTACACCTTC; CDR3aa: CASSLRVARGTYGYTF; v_gene: TRBV7-2; j_gene: TRBJ1-2; abundance: many; d_gene: -
CDR3nt: TGTGCCATCAGTGAGAACAGATTAAGACCGACCGAGCAGTACTTC; CDR3aa: CAISENRLRPTEQYF; v_gene: TRBV10-3; j_gene: TRBJ2-7; abundance: many; d_gene: -
CDR3nt: TGTGCCAGCAGAGGTCTAGCGGGAGGGCCCGTTGAGCAGTTCTTC; CDR3aa: CASRGLAGGPVEQFF; v_gene: TRBV2; j_gene: TRBJ2-1; abundance: few; d_gene: TRBD2
CDR3nt: TGCGCCAGCAGCTCCCGGGACGGTTCCTACGAGCAGTACTTC; CDR3aa: CASSSRDGSYEQYF; v_gene: TRBV4-1; j_gene: TRBJ2-7; abundance: -; d_gene: -
CDR3nt: TGTGCCAGCTGCGCAGGGCGACTAGCGGGAGCCCAGGAGACCCAGTACTTC; CDR3aa: CASCAGRLAGAQETQYF; v_gene: TRBV7-6; j_gene: TRBJ2-5; abundance: few; d_gene: TRBD2
CDR3nt: TGCGCCAGCAGCTCGGACAGCTCCTACACTGAAGCTTTCTTT; CDR3aa: CASSSDSSYTEAFF; v_gene: TRBV5-1; j_gene: TRBJ1-1; abundance: many; d_gene: -
CDR3nt: TGTGCCATCAAACCAAATATGGGGGCAGCCGATACTGAAGCTTTCTTT; CDR3aa: CAIKPNMGAADTEAFF; v_gene: TRBV10-3; j_gene: TRBJ1-1; abundance: many; d_gene: -
CDR3nt: TGCGCCAGCAGTGAGCTAGCCGAACGGGAGACCCAGTACTTC; CDR3aa: CASSELAERETQYF; v_gene: TRBV10-2; j_gene: TRBJ2-5; abundance: many; d_gene: -
CDR3nt: TGCAGTGCTACTGGGGCGACTAGCGGGGGGGCCTTGTACAATGAGCAGTTCTTC; CDR3aa: CSATGATSGGALYNEQFF; v_gene: TRBV20-1; j_gene: TRBJ2-1; abundance: many; d_gene: TRBD2
CDR3nt: TGTGCCAGCAGCGTAGCAGCGGGAGCGCTGACAGATACGCAGTATTTT; CDR3aa: CASSVAAGALTDTQYF; v_gene: TRBV9; j_gene: TRBJ2-3; abundance: many; d_gene: TRBD2
CDR3nt: TGTGCCATCAGTGCACGGGGCCATTCCTACGAGCAGTACTTC; CDR3aa: CAISARGHSYEQYF; v_gene: TRBV10-3; j_gene: TRBJ2-7; abundance: many; d_gene: -
CDR3nt: TGCGCCAGCAGCTTGGCCCTGGGACAGCCCCAGCATTTT; CDR3aa: CASSLALGQPQHF; v_gene: TRBV5-1; j_gene: TRBJ1-5; abundance: many; d_gene: -
CDR3nt: TGTGCCACCAGCAGAGATCCTAGGGATCCCGAGAACACTGAAGCTTTCTTT; CDR3aa: CATSRDPRDPENTEAFF; v_gene: TRBV15; j_gene: TRBJ1-1; abundance: many; d_gene: -
CDR3nt: TGCAGCGCCTTGCCTACACTGAATGAGCAGTTCTTC; CDR3aa: CSALPTLNEQFF; v_gene: TRBV29-1; j_gene: TRBJ2-1; abundance: many; d_gene: -
CDR3nt: TGTGCCAGCAGCCGGGATAGGGGACCTAATCAGCCCCAGCATTTT; CDR3aa: CASSRDRGPNQPQHF; v_gene: TRBV7-2; j_gene: TRBJ1-5; abundance: many; d_gene: -
CDR3nt: TGCGCCAGCAACCGGCCTCGCGGGACTAGCGGGAGTAGGATGGATGAGCAGTTCTTC; CDR3aa: CASNRPRGTSGSRMDEQFF; v_gene: TRBV10-1; j_gene: TRBJ2-1; abundance: many; d_gene: TRBD2
CDR3nt: TGCAGTGCTAGAGTGGGGGGCGTTTATACAGATACGCAGTATTTT; CDR3aa: CSARVGGVYTDTQYF; v_gene: TRBV20-1; j_gene: TRBJ2-3; abundance: many; d_gene: -
CDR3nt: TGTGCCAGCAGTTTATTTGCGGCTAGCGGGGGGGCTAGATCCGAGCAGTACTTC; CDR3aa: CASSLFAASGGARSEQYF; v_gene: TRBV28; j_gene: TRBJ2-7; abundance: many; d_gene: TRBD2
CDR3nt: TGCAGTGCTAGAGGACAGGGGGCAGATGAGCAGTTCTTC; CDR3aa: CSARGQGADEQFF; v_gene: TRBV20-1; j_gene: TRBJ2-1; abundance: many; d_gene: TRBD1